The rows below give T cell receptor beta chains drawn from one sample of a study of T-cell reconstitution after alpha-beta-depleted transplantation in children. MiXCR, run by TCRdb on the PCR reads, gives a single entry per CDR3 protein. The table shows hundreds of thousands of distinct CDR3 sequences, with approximately 20% occurring only once. The material sequenced was PBMCs from the stem cell graft donor, taken from the stem cell graft. These receptors all stem from a human donor who donated a stem cell graft to a child with acute lymphoblastic leukemia. Both conserved end residues are part of each CDR3. The D gene is left open where the match is weak. Clone size appears in some rows only: once, few, many, or a class for an expanded clone.

>-|TRBJ2-7|TRBV27|TRBD2
CASSLRGVAYEQYF
>few|TRBJ2-1|TRBV5-1|-
CASSLGPSNNEQFF
>-|TRBJ1-1|TRBV20-1|-
CGVPYRVDTEAFF
>-|TRBJ2-7|TRBV6-1|-
CASSRLAALYEQYF
>few|TRBJ1-2|TRBV7-9|TRBD1
CASSLAGTEINYGYTF
>few|TRBJ2-3|TRBV12-3/TRBV12-4|-
CASSFLSGRASDTQYF
>-|TRBJ1-2|TRBV6-1|TRBD1
CASSGRDRGGELYGYTF
>-|TRBJ1-1|TRBV29-1|-
CIVEKGGPTEAFF
>few|TRBJ2-5|TRBV4-1|TRBD1
CASSQLQGVVTQYF
>-|TRBJ2-3|TRBV4-1|-
CASSRMRLGSTDTQYF
>-|TRBJ2-7|TRBV7-2|-
CDSSLVTDSYEQYF
>-|TRBJ2-5|TRBV18|-
CASSPFAETQYF
>-|TRBJ1-4|TRBV4-1|-
CASSHKSNEKLFF
>-|TRBJ2-4|TRBV6-1|TRBD2
CASSQIQTSGKNSQYF
>few|TRBJ2-6|TRBV5-1|TRBD2
CASNPQGLAGLSGANVLTF
>-|TRBJ2-7|TRBV12-3/TRBV12-4|TRBD2
CASSPLGGGYEQYF
>-|TRBJ2-5|TRBV5-1|-
CASSSFDETQYF
>few|TRBJ2-5|TRBV9|TRBD1
CASSAGTGGKLETQYF
>few|TRBJ2-3|TRBV27|-
CASSLFGGVDTQYF
>few|TRBJ2-5|TRBV27|TRBD1
CASSPWDSQGETQYF
>-|TRBJ1-1|TRBV15|-
CATGGGMNTEAFF
>few|TRBJ2-4|TRBV5-1|TRBD2
CASSTTSGRDKNIQYF
>-|TRBJ2-5|TRBV14|TRBD2
CASSQDTPVGLAGVKETQYF
>-|TRBJ1-5|TRBV4-2|TRBD1
CASSQAQGAGNQPQHF
>-|TRBJ2-1|TRBV5-1|-
CASSIGRPVAVTGEQFF
>few|TRBJ1-1|TRBV29-1|TRBD1
CSVQTGRTEAFF